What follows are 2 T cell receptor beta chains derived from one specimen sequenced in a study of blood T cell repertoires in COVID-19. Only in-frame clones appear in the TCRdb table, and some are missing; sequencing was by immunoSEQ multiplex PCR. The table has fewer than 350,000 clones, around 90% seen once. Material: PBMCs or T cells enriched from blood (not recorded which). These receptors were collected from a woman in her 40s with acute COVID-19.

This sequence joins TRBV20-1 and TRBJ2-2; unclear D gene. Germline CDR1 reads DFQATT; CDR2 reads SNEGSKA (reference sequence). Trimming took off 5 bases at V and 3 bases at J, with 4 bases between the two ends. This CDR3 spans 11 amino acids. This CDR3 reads CSASYTGELFF. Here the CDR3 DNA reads TGCAGTGCTTCTTACACCGGGGAGCTGTTTTTT.

The CDR3 spells CATSDFASGGTDTQYF. Here the CDR3 DNA reads TGTGCCACCAGTGATTTTGCTAGCGGGGGCACAGATACGCAGTATTTT. The rearrangement joins TRBV24-1 to TRBJ2-3; 9 bases line up with TRBD2. The germline V gene has CDR1 KGHDR and CDR2 SFDVKD. The CDR3 loop spans 16 amino acids. V lost 1 base to trimming and J lost 1 base; unmatched junction nucleotides: 2.